A selection of T cell receptor beta chains follows, all from one sample in a study of Graves' ophthalmopathy and Graves' hyperthyroidism. TCRdb recomputed calls from the multiplex PCR reads with MiXCR, one row per CDR3 protein. This table holds around 670,000 distinct CDR3 sequences, 40% found once. The sample consisted of peripheral blood. The receptors come from an adult man with Graves' ophthalmopathy. CDR3s include the opening cysteine and the closing phenylalanine or tryptophan. Fields, in order: V gene, D gene, clone size, J gene, CDR3 DNA, CDR3 protein. A D gene is named only where the DNA matches it firmly. Rows give clone size only sometimes, using once, few, many, or a class for an expanded clone.

TRBV4-3,TRBD1,.,TRBJ2-7,TGCGCCAGCAGCCAAGGACAGGGGGCGAGATACGAGCAGTACTTC,CASSQGQGARYEQYF
TRBV7-6,TRBD2,.,TRBJ2-5,TGTGCCAGCAGCTTAGCTGAGGGTAGCGGGACGGAGACCCAGTACTTC,CASSLAEGSGTETQYF
TRBV7-3,.,many,TRBJ1-6,TGTGCCAGCAGCCCGGCGGGCGGTGATAATTCACCCCTCCACTTT,CASSPAGGDNSPLHF
TRBV15,.,.,TRBJ2-5,TGTGCCACCAGCAGCTGGACACCGGTCCCTCAAGAGACCCAGTACTTC,CATSSWTPVPQETQYF
TRBV6-5,.,.,TRBJ1-2,TGTGCCAGCAGTTACTCGGCGGGGGGAGGGTATGGCTACACCTTC,CASSYSAGGGYGYTF
TRBV19,TRBD1,few,TRBJ2-7,TGTGCCAGTAGTATTGTCTTGGTGGGACAGGGATCCTACGAGCAGTACTTC,CASSIVLVGQGSYEQYF
TRBV19,TRBD2,few,TRBJ2-5,TGTGCCAGTAGTCCGGGGACTAGCCCCCAAGAGACCCAGTACTTC,CASSPGTSPQETQYF
TRBV15,TRBD1,.,TRBJ1-5,TGTGCCACCAGCGGAGGACAGGGTAATCAGCCCCAGCATTTT,CATSGGQGNQPQHF
TRBV2,TRBD1,few,TRBJ1-2,TGCGCCAGCAGCTTAAGCGGACAGGGGGCTGATGGCTACACCTTC,CASSLSGQGADGYTF
TRBV20-1,TRBD1,.,TRBJ2-7,TGCAGTGCTAGGCCGGGACAGGGTGGGTACGAGCAGTACTTC,CSARPGQGGYEQYF
TRBV19,TRBD1,many,TRBJ1-5,TGTGCCAGTGGCATGACAGGGGGCGGTCAGCCCCAGCATTTT,CASGMTGGGQPQHF
TRBV20-1,.,.,TRBJ2-5,TGCAGTGCTAGGGGGGGCAGGGGTGGCAAGACGGAGACCCAGTACTTC,CSARGGRGGKTETQYF
TRBV24-1,.,few,TRBJ1-5,TGTGCCTGGCGTCACCCGGGACCCAGGAATCAGCCCCAGCATTTT,CAWRHPGPRNQPQHF
TRBV12-3/TRBV12-4,TRBD1,.,TRBJ1-1,TGTGCCAGCAATAATAAACAGGGGTACGGCACTGAAGCTTTCTTT,CASNNKQGYGTEAFF
TRBV9,.,few,TRBJ2-7,TGTGCCAGCACCGGGACCCCGTACGAGCAGTACTTC,CASTGTPYEQYF
TRBV6-6,.,.,TRBJ2-7,TGTGCCAGCAGTCCTCGGGACGGAGGAGCCTACGAGCAGTACTTC,CASSPRDGGAYEQYF
TRBV5-1,.,few,TRBJ2-7,TGCGCCAGCAGGGGGCCGGACCTCTCCTACGAGCAGTACTTC,CASRGPDLSYEQYF
TRBV5-6,.,.,TRBJ2-5,TGTGCCAGCAGCTTGGAACTTCTCTCAGGCGGCGAGACCCAGTACTTC,CASSLELLSGGETQYF
TRBV2,.,.,TRBJ2-2,TGTGCCAGCAGTGCTTCGAGGGTCACCGGGGAGCTGTTTTTT,CASSASRVTGELFF
TRBV10-3,.,many,TRBJ2-7,TGTGCCATCAGGGGACGAACATTTTACGAGCAGTACTTC,CAIRGRTFYEQYF
TRBV25-1,.,.,TRBJ1-3,TGTGCCAGCTTGTCCGGGACGGACTCTGGAAACACCATATATTTT,CASLSGTDSGNTIYF
TRBV19,TRBD2,many,TRBJ2-7,TGTGCCAGTAGGAGGGACCAGACTAGCGACGAGCAGTACTTC,CASRRDQTSDEQYF
TRBV5-6,.,few,TRBJ2-6,TGTGCCAGCAGCTTTCCTTACTCTGGGGCCAACGTCCTGACTTTC,CASSFPYSGANVLTF
TRBV2,TRBD2,.,TRBJ2-2,TGTGCCAGCAGCGCTAAAGCGGGAGGAAGCACCGGGGAGCTGTTTTTT,CASSAKAGGSTGELFF
TRBV6-1,TRBD1,few,TRBJ2-5,TGTGCCAGCAGCGTGGGACAGGCAAAAGAGACCCAGTACTTC,CASSVGQAKETQYF
TRBV4-3,.,many,TRBJ1-2,TGCGCCAGCAGCCAAGATCAAGGACGGCCCTATGGCTACACCTTC,CASSQDQGRPYGYTF
TRBV24-1,.,few,TRBJ1-4,TGTGCCACCAGTGCCCGGGGAGAGCCCAATGAAAAACTGTTTTTT,CATSARGEPNEKLFF
TRBV9,.,.,TRBJ1-5,TGTGCCAGCAGCACAGGAGGGGGGTTCAATCAGCCCCAGCATTTT,CASSTGGGFNQPQHF
TRBV29-1,.,many,TRBJ2-7,TGCAGCGCGGCCACGGGGTCCTACGAGCAGTACTTC,CSAATGSYEQYF
TRBV7-2,TRBD1,.,TRBJ2-7,TGTGCCAGCAGCATTGGGACAGCCTTCTACGAGCAGTACTTC,CASSIGTAFYEQYF
TRBV6-6,.,many,TRBJ1-2,TGTGCCAGCAGTTACGGCAGGGCCTATGGCTACACCTTC,CASSYGRAYGYTF
TRBV12-3/TRBV12-4,.,.,TRBJ2-5,TGTGCCAGCAGTTTTGGAGCGGTGGGGTTCACGGAGACCCAGTACTTC,CASSFGAVGFTETQYF
TRBV7-9,.,.,TRBJ1-4,TGTGCCAGCAGCCAAGATAAAGGGTACATCGAAAAACTGTTTTTT,CASSQDKGYIEKLFF
TRBV9,.,.,TRBJ2-1,TGTGCCAGCAGCGGCCAGGGGCTAGCGCTGTACAATGAGCAGTTCTTC,CASSGQGLALYNEQFF
TRBV7-9,.,.,TRBJ1-4,TGTGCCAGCAGCTTGTCACAGGGAAATGAAAAACTGTTTTTT,CASSLSQGNEKLFF
TRBV24-1,.,.,TRBJ1-5,TGTGCCACCAGTGCCGACAGAACAAGTGATCAGCCCCAGCATTTT,CATSADRTSDQPQHF
TRBV29-1,.,.,TRBJ1-1,TGCAGCCAAGAGATCGCCATTGGTGCTTTCTTT,CSQEIAIGAFF
TRBV15,.,many,TRBJ1-6,TGTGCCACCAGCAGAGATGTCAGGGGTTCGTCACCCCTCCACTTT,CATSRDVRGSSPLHF
TRBV10-2,.,many,TRBJ1-6,TGCGCCAGCACGGCAGGGAGTTCACCCCTCCACTTT,CASTAGSSPLHF
TRBV19,.,many,TRBJ2-6,TGTGCCAGTAGTACCAACGGGGGGCATGGGGCCAACGTCCTGACTTTC,CASSTNGGHGANVLTF
TRBV2,.,once,TRBJ1-5,TGTGCCAGCAGTCGTGGTAGGGAGACCCAGCATTTT,CASSRGRETQHF
TRBV9,TRBD2,many,TRBJ2-5,TGTGCCAGCAGCGTAGGTAGCGGGAGGGCAGAAGAGACCCAGTACTTC,CASSVGSGRAEETQYF